The subject of this entry is one T cell receptor beta chain. Its antigen is as yet unknown. The data are from a study of T cell responses to AZD1222 COVID-19 vaccine. Study results and caveats: Reports indicate that nearly half of spike-specific TCRs are directed at unmutated variant regions. Just a handful of AZD1222 recipients tested seropositive at baseline.

TCRdb's copy holds only in-frame clones and misses some; the assay was immunoSEQ multiplex PCR. Of fewer than 120,000 clones in the sample, about 90% were seen once. CDR3 length: 14 amino acids. Germline V lookup: CDR1 MNHEY, CDR2 SVGAGI. The V gene lost 7 bases and the J gene lost 2 bases, with 12 bases spanning the gap. The V and J genes are TRBV6-5 and TRBJ1-3, with D perhaps TRBD1 (5 bases). The input for sequencing was peripheral blood, taken on day 0 of AZD1222 vaccination. This TCR derives from an adult in good health. CDR3 sequence reads: CASKGAIAGNTIYF. CDR3 bases: TGTGCCAGCAAAGGGGCGATCGCTGGAAACACCATATATTTT.